This paragraph covers one TCR beta chain sequence. There are 15 residues in the CDR3. The ends lost 3 bases at V and 3 bases at J; junction bases unmatched: 5. From germline, CDR1 is MRHNA and CDR2 SNTAGT. TCRdb reprocessed the RACE reads via MiXCR and lists one record per CDR3 protein. The sample contains 95,000 to 150,000 distinct CDR3 sequences, about 14% of which appear only once. Regarding time point: pre-sensitization, week 0. Indicated treatment: therapeutic diphenylcyclopropenone sensitization with weekly scalp DPC. The data were taken from a study of human T cells and chemical hapten exposure. Across the whole study: Patients had diphenylcyclopropenone applied to the scalp weekly throughout the approximately 26-week study. Alopecia universalis, totalis or areata was present in patients who were mostly female. Patch tests applied 0.01% DPC to the upper back and were scored after 6 days.

V and J are TRBV6-4 and TRBJ2-3; 8 positions match TRBD2. The starting material was whole blood, obtained in connection with sensitization to the hapten diphenylcyclopropenone (DPC). The source is a young woman with alopecia areata. Some clones in this sample may be carry-over from other donors' samples. The CDR3 protein is CASSERGALTDTQYF. The DNA for the CDR3 is TGTGCCAGCAGTGAGCGGGGGGCCTTGACAGATACGCAGTATTTT.